The T cell receptor beta chain described here comes from a study of beta chain features in type 1 diabetes. In regard to this clone: The antigen is undetermined.

Germline assignment: CDR1 SGHAT and CDR2 FQNNGV. The V gene lost 1 base and the J gene lost 3 bases, with 8 bases spanning the gap. The CDR3 has 14 residues. Study-level results: The naive, central memory and Treg TCRB repertoires showed an apparent similarity that was greater among patients than among healthy donors. A moderate, significant TCRB CDR3 shortening appeared in type 1 diabetes across four CD4+ subsets. Insertion counts at VDJ junctions were lower in type 1 diabetes patients, who also showed more deletions there.

The sequenced template was cDNA made from the entire isolated RNA. Profiled with immunoSEQ multiplex PCR; TCRdb holds only in-frame clones, not every one. Of 360,000 or so clones detected, less than 20% appear once; the ten largest clones hold about 0.044%. Sequencing used naive CD4+ T cells from blood. The clonotype originates from a woman between 18 and 30 years old in good health. V is TRBV11-2 and J is TRBJ2-3, with D tentatively TRBD2 (6 bases). CDR3 bases: TGTGCCAGCAGCTTAGCGGGAGCGACAGATACGCAGTATTTT. It specifies CASSLAGATDTQYF.